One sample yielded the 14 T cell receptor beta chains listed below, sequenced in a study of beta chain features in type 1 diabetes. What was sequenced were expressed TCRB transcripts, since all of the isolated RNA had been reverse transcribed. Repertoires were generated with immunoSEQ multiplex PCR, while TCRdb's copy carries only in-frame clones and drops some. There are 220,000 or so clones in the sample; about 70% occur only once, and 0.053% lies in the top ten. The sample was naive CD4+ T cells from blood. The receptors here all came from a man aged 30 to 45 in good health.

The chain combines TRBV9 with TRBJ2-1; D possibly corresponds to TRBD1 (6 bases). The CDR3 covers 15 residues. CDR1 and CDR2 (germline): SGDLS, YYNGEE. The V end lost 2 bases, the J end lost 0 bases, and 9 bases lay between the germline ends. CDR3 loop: CASSVRTVSYNEQFF. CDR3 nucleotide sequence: TGTGCCAGCAGCGTTCGGACAGTCTCCTACAATGAGCAGTTCTTC.

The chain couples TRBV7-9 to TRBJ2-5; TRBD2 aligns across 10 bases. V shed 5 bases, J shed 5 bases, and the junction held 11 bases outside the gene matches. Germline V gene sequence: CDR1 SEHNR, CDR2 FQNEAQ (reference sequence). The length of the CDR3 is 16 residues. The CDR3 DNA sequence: TGTGCCAGCAGCCCCCTAGCGGGAGTTGTCTCCGAGACCCAGTACTTC. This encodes CASSPLAGVVSETQYF.

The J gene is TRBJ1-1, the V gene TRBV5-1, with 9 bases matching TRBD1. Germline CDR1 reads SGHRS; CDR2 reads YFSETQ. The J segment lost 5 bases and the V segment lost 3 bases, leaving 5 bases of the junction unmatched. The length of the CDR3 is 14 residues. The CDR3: CASSWTGQGTEAFF. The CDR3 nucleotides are TGCGCCAGCAGCTGGACAGGACAGGGGACTGAAGCTTTCTTT.

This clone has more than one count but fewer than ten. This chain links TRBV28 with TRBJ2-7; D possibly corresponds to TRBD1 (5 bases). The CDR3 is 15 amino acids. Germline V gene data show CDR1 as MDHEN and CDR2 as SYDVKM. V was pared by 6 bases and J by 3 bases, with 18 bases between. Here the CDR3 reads CASRSEGADDYEQYF. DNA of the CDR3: TGTGCCAGCAGATCCGAAGGGGCGGACGACTACGAGCAGTACTTC.

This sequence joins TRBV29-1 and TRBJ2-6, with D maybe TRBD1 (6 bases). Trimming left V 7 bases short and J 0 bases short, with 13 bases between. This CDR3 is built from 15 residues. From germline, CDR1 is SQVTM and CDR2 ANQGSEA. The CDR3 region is CSAQDRHSGANVLTF. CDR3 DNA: TGCAGCGCTCAAGACAGGCACTCTGGGGCCAACGTCCTGACTTTC.

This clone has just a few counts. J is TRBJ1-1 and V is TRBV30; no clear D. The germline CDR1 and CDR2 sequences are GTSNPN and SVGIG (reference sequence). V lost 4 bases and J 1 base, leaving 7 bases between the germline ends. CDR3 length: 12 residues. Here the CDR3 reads CAWTGRNTEAFF. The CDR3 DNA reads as TGTGCCTGGACGGGCCGGAACACTGAAGCTTTCTTT.

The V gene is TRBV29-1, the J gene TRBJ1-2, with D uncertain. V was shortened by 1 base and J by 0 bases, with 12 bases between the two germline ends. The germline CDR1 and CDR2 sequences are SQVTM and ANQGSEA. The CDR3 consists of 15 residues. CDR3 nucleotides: TGCAGCGTTGAAGGAGGAACACCTTCTAACTATGGCTACACCTTC. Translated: CSVEGGTPSNYGYTF.

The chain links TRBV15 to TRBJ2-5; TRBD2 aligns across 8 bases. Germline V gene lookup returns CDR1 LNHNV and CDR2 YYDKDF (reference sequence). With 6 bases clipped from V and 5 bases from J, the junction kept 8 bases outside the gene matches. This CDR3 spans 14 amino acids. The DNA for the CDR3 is TGTGCCACCAGACTAGCGGTAGGGGTGGAGACCCAGTACTTC. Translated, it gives CATRLAVGVETQYF.

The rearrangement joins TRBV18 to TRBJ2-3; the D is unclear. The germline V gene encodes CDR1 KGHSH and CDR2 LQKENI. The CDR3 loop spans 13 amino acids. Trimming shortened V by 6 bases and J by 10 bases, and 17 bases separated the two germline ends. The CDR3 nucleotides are TGTGCCAGCTCGCCCGTTGAGAAGTCGGCGCAGTATTTT. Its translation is CASSPVEKSAQYF.

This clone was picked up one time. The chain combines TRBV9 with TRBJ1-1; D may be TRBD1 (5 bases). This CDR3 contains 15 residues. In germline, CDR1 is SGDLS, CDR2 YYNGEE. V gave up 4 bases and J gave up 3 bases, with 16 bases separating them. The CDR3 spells CASSRQGGIDTEAFF. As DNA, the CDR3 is TGTGCCAGCAGCAGGCAGGGCGGGATTGACACTGAAGCTTTCTTT.

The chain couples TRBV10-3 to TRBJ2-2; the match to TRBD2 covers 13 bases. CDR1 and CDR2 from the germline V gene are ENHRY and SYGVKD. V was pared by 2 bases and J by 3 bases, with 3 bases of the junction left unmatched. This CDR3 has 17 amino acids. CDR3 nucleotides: TGTGCCATCAGTGAGCGACTAGCGGGAGGACACACCGGGGAGCTGTTTTTT. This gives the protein CAISERLAGGHTGELFF.

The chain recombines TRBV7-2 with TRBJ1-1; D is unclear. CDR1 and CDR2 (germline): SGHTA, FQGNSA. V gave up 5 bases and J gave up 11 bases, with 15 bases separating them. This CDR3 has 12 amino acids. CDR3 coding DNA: TGTGCCAGCAGCGTAACACCGGCGGAGGCTTTCTTT. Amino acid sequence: CASSVTPAEAFF.

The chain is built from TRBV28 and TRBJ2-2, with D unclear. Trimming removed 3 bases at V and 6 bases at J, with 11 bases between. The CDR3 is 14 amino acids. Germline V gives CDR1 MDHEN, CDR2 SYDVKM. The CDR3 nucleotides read TGTGCCAGCAGTTTCCCAGGCCTACCCGGGGAGCTGTTTTTT. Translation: CASSFPGLPGELFF.

The CDR3 bases are TGTGCCAGCAGCCCCTCCGAGGGTGAGCAGTTCTTC. Encoded protein: CASSPSEGEQFF. The rearrangement links TRBV11-2 to TRBJ2-1, with a possible D match to TRBD2 (5 bases). The CDR3 is 12 residues long. Between the trimmed V and J ends, which lost 5 bases and 9 bases, there was a span of 11 bases. Germline V CDR1 and CDR2: SGHAT, FQNNGV.